These 8 T cell receptor beta chains originate from one sample sequenced in a study of memory CD4+ T cells and cytomegalovirus serostatus. Single viable CD3+CD4+CD8-CD45RO+ cells were sorted as the memory CD4+ T cells. Measured with immunoSEQ multiplex PCR; TCRdb has only the in-frame clones, and not every one. Of some 50,000 clones in the sample, roughly 74% are singletons; the top ten hold more than 0.95%. Sequenced input: memory CD4+ T cells from blood. The origin of the receptors is an adult in good health and CMV-seropositive.

The chain combines TRBV28 with TRBJ1-4; the D gene is possibly TRBD1 (6 bases). CDR3 length equals 13 residues. The germline CDR1 and CDR2 sequences are MDHEN and SYDVKM. Trimming left V 6 bases short and J 5 bases short, with 10 bases between. CDR3 region: CASSRDRNEKLFF. In DNA form, the CDR3 reads TGTGCCAGCAGCCGTGACAGGAATGAAAAACTGTTTTTT.

J is TRBJ2-2 and V is TRBV4-1, with 7 bases lining up with TRBD2. Trimming cost V 3 bases and J 7 bases; bases outside gene matches: 17. Per the germline V gene, CDR1 is MGHRA and CDR2 is YSYEKL. This CDR3 is 18 amino acids long. The CDR3 reads CASSQASVLAERGGELFF. CDR3 DNA: TGCGCCAGCAGCCAGGCTTCAGTGCTAGCGGAGAGAGGCGGGGAGCTGTTTTTT.

This clone has a handful of counts. The identical CDR3 is also encoded by other nucleotide sequences in the sample. CDR3 DNA sequence: TGTGCCAGCTCACCCCTCGCGGGCACGTATAATTCACCCCTCCACTTT. Translation gives CASSPLAGTYNSPLHF. The chain employs TRBV18 and TRBJ1-6; no reliable D call. The V end lost 3 bases, the J end lost 4 bases, and 13 bases lay between the germline ends. CDR1 and CDR2 from the germline V gene are KGHSH and LQKENI. The CDR3 is 16 residues long.

The chain is built from TRBV7-3 and TRBJ2-5; TRBD1 matches at 10 bases. The ends lost 5 bases at V and 6 bases at J; junction bases unmatched: 9. Germline values: CDR1 SGHTA, CDR2 FQGTGA. The CDR3 has 15 amino acids. The DNA for the CDR3 is TGTGCCAGCAGCCCAAGTCGGGACAGGGGTCAGACCCAGTACTTC. It specifies CASSPSRDRGQTQYF.

The J gene is TRBJ2-7, the V gene TRBV14; D perhaps matches TRBD1 (5 bases). The germline gives CDR1 SGHDN, CDR2 FVKESK. There are 19 residues in the CDR3. Deletions cut 1 base from V and 4 bases from J, with 26 bases between. CDR3 sequence (DNA): TGTGCCAGCAGCCAAGGTCATGTCAGGGCACCGATTGTTTTATACGAGCAGTACTTC. It yields the protein CASSQGHVRAPIVLYEQYF.

The chain uses TRBV2 and TRBJ2-3; 8 bases fit TRBD1. From germline, CDR1 is SNHLY and CDR2 FYNNEI. With 8 bases clipped from V and 0 bases from J, the junction kept 4 bases outside the gene matches. The CDR3 sequence is 14 residues long. The CDR3 DNA is TGTGCCAGCGGGGGACAGGTTAGCACAGATACGCAGTATTTT. The encoded protein is CASGGQVSTDTQYF.

The rearrangement uses TRBV2 and TRBJ2-5; 9 bases line up with TRBD2. Trimming cost V 7 bases and J 5 bases; bases outside gene matches: 11. The CDR3 spans 15 residues. Per the germline V gene, CDR1 is SNHLY and CDR2 is FYNNEI. The CDR3 loop reads CASTRGTSRGETQYF. As DNA, the CDR3 is TGTGCCAGCACTCGGGGGACTAGCCGAGGGGAGACCCAGTACTTC.

The rearrangement joins TRBV18 to TRBJ1-2; D possibly corresponds to TRBD1 (5 bases). The ends were cut back, 3 bases at V and 8 bases at J, with 19 bases in the middle. In germline, CDR1 is KGHSH, CDR2 LQKENI. This CDR3 has 15 residues. CDR3 sequence reads: CASSPSLGQEGGYTF. The CDR3 nucleotides read TGTGCCAGCTCACCTTCACTTGGACAAGAGGGCGGCTACACCTTC.